This T cell receptor beta chain was identified during a study of persistence of HIV-infected CD4 T cells. Sequencing used immunoSEQ version 4 in survey mode. Measured with immunoSEQ multiplex PCR; TCRdb has only the in-frame clones, and not every one. The sample holds about 36,000 clones, over 75% seen once. On this clone: What it binds is not known.

Cells were stimulated with overlapping HIV-1 Gag 15-mer peptides. CD40L/CD69 double-negative CD45RO-high memory CD4+ T cells were collected. For at least 4 years, plasma HIV-1 RNA was undetectable (<50 copies/mL). The V gene end was trimmed by 5 bases and the J gene end by 7 bases; junction bases not matched to a gene: 12. CDR1 is SGHDN and CDR2 is FVKESK in the germline V gene. CDR3 length: 15 amino acids. The source was cultured CD4+ T cells from PBMCs, collected from a patient who received antiretroviral therapy. The chain recombines TRBV14 with TRBJ2-7; the match to TRBD1 covers 9 bases. The sequence came from an adult with HIV. The donor label of this sample is uncertain. In nucleotides, the CDR3 is TGTGCCAGCAGCTCCGACCCACAGGGGGCCGGGGAGCAGTACTTC. Protein: CASSSDPQGAGEQYF.